The sample holds a few counts of the clone carrying this T cell receptor beta chain. Its target is unknown. This entry is derived from a study of early T cells in non-severe SARS-CoV-2 infection. Whole-study context: The sequenced material was bulk RNA from unsorted whole blood, and its chains were unpaired.

Germline assignment: CDR1 SGHRS and CDR2 YFSETQ. V lost 2 bases to trimming and J lost 1 base, with 9 bases between them. This CDR3 is 14 amino acids long. TCRdb re-analysed the 5' RACE reads in MiXCR, keeping a single row per CDR3 protein. In the table there are about 52,000 distinct CDR3 sequences, around 7.5% of which are singletons. Findings and limits, study-wide: Sequences matched to VDJdb favored anti-spike CD8 responses, while private and CD4 specificities were missed.

The sample taken for sequencing was whole blood. The rearrangement joins TRBV5-1 to TRBJ1-1, with D possibly TRBD1 on 5 matching bases. This receptor was taken from an adult who was a healthcare worker with PCR-confirmed SARS-CoV-2 infection or an uninfected control (not recorded which). CDR3 bases: TGCGCCAGCAGCTTTAATCAGGGGAACACTGAAGCTTTCTTT. It is translated as CASSFNQGNTEAFF.